This T cell receptor beta chain originates from a study of technical replicates of blood from a few donors. The V end lost 6 bases, the J end lost 5 bases, and 13 bases lay between the germline ends. Germline V CDR1 and CDR2: MNHEY, SMNVEV (reference sequence). The CDR3 covers 13 residues. Clones were sequenced by immunoSEQ multiplex PCR, and TCRdb holds only the in-frame ones, with some missing. The sample lists 84,000 or so clones, 93% occurring once. V gene TRBV27 combines with J gene TRBJ1-2; maybe TRBD1 (5 bases). Material: T cells isolated from PBMCs. The source is a human donor in good health. In DNA form, the CDR3 reads TGTGCCAGCAGACCCCGGGGGATATATGGCTACACCTTC. Protein: CASRPRGIYGYTF.